These 29 T cell receptor beta chains were all obtained from the same sample, sequenced in a study of T-cell reconstitution after alpha-beta-depleted transplantation in children. As it was prepared, the TCRbeta library received unique molecular identifiers. One entry per CDR3 protein results from TCRdb running MiXCR on the PCR reads. The table includes approximately 190,000 distinct CDR3 sequences, roughly 6.3% detected once. Sample: PBMCs, taken before TCRalphabeta/CD19-depleted stem cell transplant. The source of these receptors is a girl under three years old with combined immunodeficiency, due to receive a stem cell transplant.

This clonotype has at least ten counts. The chain has TRBV9 and TRBJ2-1, with D tentatively TRBD2 (6 bases). Trimming removed 1 base from V and 5 bases from J, with 13 bases in between. The germline CDR1 and CDR2 sequences are SGDLS and YYNGEE. CDR3 length: 15 residues. This CDR3 is CASSVYSSAHNEQFF. CDR3 DNA: TGTGCCAGCAGCGTATATTCTAGCGCTCACAATGAGCAGTTCTTC. Full variable domain (remainder filled in from reference TRBV9 and TRBJ2-1): DSGVTQTPKHLITATGQRVTLRCSPRSGDLSVYWYQQSLDQGLQFLIQYYNGEERAKGNILERFSAQQFPDLHSELNLSSLELGDSALYFCASSVYSSAHNEQFFGPGTRLTVL.

This clonotype was recorded at least ten times. This chain uses TRBV3-1 with TRBJ2-2; no clear D. Per germline, CDR1 LGHDT and CDR2 YNNKEL (reference sequence). V was trimmed by 5 bases and J by 0 bases, leaving 4 bases between them. The CDR3 contains 13 residues. In DNA, the CDR3 is TGTGCCAGCAGCAGCTCGAACACCGGGGAGCTGTTTTTT. Protein product: CASSSSNTGELFF. Drawing the rest from reference TRBV3-1 and TRBJ2-2, the complete variable domain is DTAVSQTPKYLVTQMGNDKSIKCEQNLGHDTMYWYKQDSKKFLKIMFSYNNKELIINETVPNRFSPKSPDKAHLNLHINSLELGDSAVYFCASSSSNTGELFFGEGSRLTVL.

This clonotype was recorded at least ten times. The chain uses TRBV7-2 and TRBJ2-3; 9 bases line up with TRBD2. V trimming: 3 bases; J trimming: 5 bases; junction bases outside the gene matches: 9. This CDR3 is built from 16 residues. Germline V lookup: CDR1 SGHTA, CDR2 FQGNSA. The CDR3 protein is CASSFPREGTRDTQYF. CDR3 DNA: TGTGCCAGCAGCTTTCCGCGGGAGGGTACGAGAGATACGCAGTATTTT.

This clonotype was seen ten or more times. The rearrangement uses TRBV27 and TRBJ2-7; 11 bases line up with TRBD2. This CDR3 is 14 amino acids long. J lost 11 bases, V lost 5 bases, and 11 bases had no gene match. Germline lookup yields CDR1 MNHEY and CDR2 SMNVEV (reference sequence). This chain's CDR3 is CASSLARPSGRKYF. The CDR3 coding sequence is TGTGCCAGCAGTCTAGCTCGTCCTAGCGGGAGGAAGTACTTC.

Only a few counts were recorded for this clonotype. This chain joins TRBV12-3 or TRBV12-4 and TRBJ1-3; maybe TRBD1 (5 bases). The CDR3 contains 13 residues. V lost 6 bases and J 3 bases, leaving 9 bases between the germline ends. The CDR3 DNA sequence: TGTGCCAGCAGCCGGGACGGTGGAAACACCATATATTTT. Translation gives CASSRDGGNTIYF.

The table lists this clonotype with a few counts. CDR3 DNA sequence: TGCGCCAGCAGCCAATACGGGACAGGGGGCTTCTACGAGCAGTACTTC. Protein: CASSQYGTGGFYEQYF. This chain uses TRBV4-1 with TRBJ2-7; TRBD1 aligns across 12 bases. The ends lost 2 bases at V and 3 bases at J; junction bases unmatched: 5. CDR3 length equals 16 residues. Germline CDR1 MGHRA, CDR2 YSYEKL.

This clonotype was found many times. The genes are TRBV12-3 or TRBV12-4 and TRBJ2-1, with D possibly being TRBD2 (5 bases). V dropped 10 bases and J dropped 7 bases, with 20 bases sitting between them. The length of the CDR3 is 14 residues. The CDR3 sequence: CAITWTSLGNEQFF. CDR3 sequence (DNA): TGTGCCATCACTTGGACTTCCTTGGGGAATGAGCAGTTCTTC.

This clonotype has at least ten counts. CDR3 region: CASSYLSTGQETQYF. The CDR3 nucleotides are TGTGCCAGCAGTTACCTTTCAACAGGGCAAGAGACCCAGTACTTC. The gene calls are TRBV6-5 and TRBJ2-5, with D maybe TRBD1 (6 bases). Trimming left V 2 bases short and J 2 bases short, with 12 bases between. CDR3 length equals 15 residues. Germline V gives CDR1 MNHEY, CDR2 SVGAGI.

This clonotype was found many times. The gene calls are TRBV24-1 and TRBJ2-1; 12 positions match TRBD2. V lost 5 bases, J lost 5 bases, and 9 bases stayed unmatched. CDR1 is KGHDR and CDR2 is SFDVKD in the germline V gene. The CDR3 has 17 amino acids. The CDR3 is CATSGLAGGPNDNEQFF. The CDR3 DNA follows: TGTGCCACCAGTGGCCTAGCGGGGGGGCCGAACGACAATGAGCAGTTCTTC.

The table lists this clonotype with many counts. This sequence joins TRBV20-1 and TRBJ2-7; 10 positions match TRBD2. CDR3 length equals 15 residues. Germline V gene lookup returns CDR1 DFQATT and CDR2 SNEGSKA (reference sequence). V gave up 1 base and J gave up 4 bases; unmatched junction bases: 7. CDR3 sequence reads: CSARASGLAFYEQYF. For the CDR3, the DNA is TGCAGTGCTAGAGCATCGGGACTAGCGTTTTACGAGCAGTACTTC.

This clonotype has only a few counts. V usage is TRBV7-9 and J usage is TRBJ2-7; 8 bases agree with TRBD1. CDR3 length: 15 amino acids. Germline lookup yields CDR1 SEHNR and CDR2 FQNEAQ (reference sequence). V dropped 5 bases and J dropped 3; count of bases not matched to a gene: 9. The CDR3 protein is CASSAIDRGDYEQYF. CDR3 bases: TGTGCCAGCAGCGCAATCGACAGGGGAGACTACGAGCAGTACTTC.

This clonotype has at least ten counts. The chain recombines TRBV6-5 with TRBJ2-3, with D unclear. From germline, CDR1 is MNHEY and CDR2 SVGAGI. V was shortened by 3 bases and J by 2 bases, with 6 bases between the two germline ends. This CDR3 contains 13 residues. CDR3 DNA: TGTGCCAGCAGTTATCAGAACACAGATACGCAGTATTTT. Its protein is CASSYQNTDTQYF.

This clonotype was seen more than once but under ten times. This sequence joins TRBV6-2 or TRBV6-3 and TRBJ2-5; 8 bases agree with TRBD2. Germline V gene sequence: CDR1 MNHEY, CDR2 SVGEGT. Trimming at V came to 2 bases and at J to 5 bases, leaving 7 bases not matched to a gene. CDR3 length: 15 amino acids. The CDR3 is CASSYAVTGGETQYF. For the CDR3, the DNA is TGTGCCAGCAGTTACGCAGTAACGGGGGGGGAGACCCAGTACTTC.

This clonotype was recorded at least ten times. This sequence joins TRBV7-9 and TRBJ2-1; TRBD2 agrees at 8 bases. In germline, CDR1 is SEHNR, CDR2 FQNEAQ (reference sequence). J lost 8 bases, V lost 3 bases, and 6 bases had no gene match. The CDR3 has 14 amino acids. The chain's CDR3 is CASSFGGASYEQFF. Here the CDR3 DNA reads TGTGCCAGCAGCTTCGGGGGGGCCTCTTATGAGCAGTTCTTC.

This clonotype showed up many times. V usage is TRBV2 and J usage is TRBJ1-2; D gene unclear. Looked up from germline, CDR1 is SNHLY and CDR2 is FYNNEI. V was trimmed by 7 bases and J by 0 bases, leaving 12 bases between them. CDR3 length: 14 amino acids. CDR3 amino acids: CASMIYPTNYGYTF. CDR3 bases: TGTGCCAGCATGATTTACCCAACTAACTATGGCTACACCTTC.

This clonotype appeared many times. This chain uses TRBV19 with TRBJ2-7; possibly TRBD2 for D (6 bases). V was shortened by 5 bases and J by 1 base, with 15 bases between the two germline ends. The germline V gene has CDR1 LNHDA and CDR2 SQIVND (reference sequence). The CDR3 runs 15 residues. DNA of the CDR3: TGTGCCAGTAGTTACCGGACTATACCTTCCTACGAGCAGTACTTC. Translation gives CASSYRTIPSYEQYF. Together with reference TRBV19 and TRBJ2-7, the CDR3 gives the full variable domain: DGGITQSPKYLFRKEGQNVTLSCEQNLNHDAMYWYRQDPGQGLRLIYYSQIVNDFQKGDIAEGYSVSREKKESFPLTVTSAQKNPTAFYLCASSYRTIPSYEQYFGPGTRLTVT.

This clonotype was observed a few times. V is TRBV7-9 and J is TRBJ1-2; D gene unclear. With 2 bases removed from V and 6 bases from J, the gap between germline ends came to 1 base. CDR1 SEHNR and CDR2 FQNEAQ come from the germline V gene (reference sequence). CDR3 length equals 10 residues. CDR3 sequence reads: CASSLNGYTF. CDR3 coding DNA: TGTGCCAGCAGCTTAAATGGCTACACCTTC.

This clonotype was detected ten times or more. The chain is built from TRBV29-1 and TRBJ2-5; either TRBD1 or TRBD2 may supply D (5 bases each). Germline CDR1 reads SQVTM; CDR2 reads ANQGSEA. Trimming took off 3 bases at V and 5 bases at J, with 22 bases between the two ends. The CDR3 totals 16 residues. CDR3 DNA sequence: TGCAGCGTTGATGAACAGGCCGGGACCCAAACGGAGACCCAGTACTTC. Amino acid sequence: CSVDEQAGTQTETQYF.

This clonotype has only a few counts. This chain connects TRBV6-1 to TRBJ1-2; 10 positions match TRBD1. V lost 9 bases and J lost 6; bases outside the gene matches: 7. CDR1 is MNHNS and CDR2 is SASEGT in the germline V gene. CDR3 length: 13 residues. DNA for the CDR3: TGTGCCAGTTTCGGGACAGGGGAAGATGGCTACACCTTC. As protein: CASFGTGEDGYTF.

The J gene is TRBJ2-4, the V gene TRBV3-1; TRBD1 is a possible D gene (5 bases). The CDR3 extends over 16 amino acids. CDR1 and CDR2 from the germline V gene are LGHDT and YNNKEL (reference sequence). Trimming took off 0 bases at V and 1 base at J, with 10 bases between the two ends. This CDR3 reads CASSQDQGLAKNIQYF. In nucleotides, the CDR3 is TGTGCCAGCAGCCAAGATCAGGGCTTGGCCAAAAACATTCAGTACTTC.

This clonotype was found many times. The CDR3 nucleotides are TGTGCCAGCAGTCCCTTCGGGACTAGCGGCACCGGGGAGCTGTTTTTT. It encodes CASSPFGTSGTGELFF. This chain joins TRBV12-3 or TRBV12-4 and TRBJ2-2; 11 bases are shared with TRBD2. V shed 5 bases, J shed 4 bases, and the junction held 6 bases outside the gene matches. CDR3 length equals 16 residues.

This clonotype was found a few times. This rearrangement joins TRBV29-1 to TRBJ2-7, with D perhaps TRBD1 or TRBD2 (6 bases each). Germline CDR1 SQVTM, CDR2 ANQGSEA. The CDR3 is 14 amino acids. The ends were cut back, 1 base at V and 2 bases at J, with 12 bases in the middle. CDR3 region: CSVEGWGAAYEQYF. The CDR3 coding sequence is TGCAGCGTTGAAGGTTGGGGGGCCGCCTACGAGCAGTACTTC.

This clonotype was found many times. The J gene is TRBJ2-7, the V gene TRBV20-1; 8 bases are a match to TRBD2. Germline V lookup: CDR1 DFQATT, CDR2 SNEGSKA (reference sequence). The CDR3 consists of 15 residues. With 1 base clipped from V and 3 bases from J, the junction kept 8 bases outside the gene matches. The CDR3 DNA sequence: TGCAGTGCTAGAGGTCCAGGGACTAGTATCTACGAGCAGTACTTC. Residues: CSARGPGTSIYEQYF.

This clonotype showed up many times. The chain employs TRBV9 and TRBJ2-7, with D unresolved. CDR1 and CDR2 (germline): SGDLS, YYNGEE. This CDR3 is 12 amino acids long. The V gene lost 3 bases and the J gene lost 6 bases, with 10 bases spanning the gap. The CDR3 nucleotides read TGTGCCAGCAGCGACCCGTTTCCCGAGCAGTACTTC. Translation: CASSDPFPEQYF. The complete variable domain, with remaining parts taken from reference TRBV9 and TRBJ2-7, reads DSGVTQTPKHLITATGQRVTLRCSPRSGDLSVYWYQQSLDQGLQFLIQYYNGEERAKGNILERFSAQQFPDLHSELNLSSLELGDSALYFCASSDPFPEQYFGPGTRLTVT.

This clonotype was counted at least ten times. The chain employs TRBV5-1 and TRBJ2-4, with a weak D call TRBD1 (5 bases). V was clipped by 1 base and J by 0 bases, with 8 bases between them. Per the germline V gene, CDR1 is SGHRS and CDR2 is YFSETQ. This CDR3 is built from 15 residues. The CDR3 sequence is CASSLYRGAKNIQYF. For the CDR3, the DNA is TGCGCCAGCAGCTTGTATAGGGGAGCCAAAAACATTCAGTACTTC.

This clonotype has just a few counts. Germline is not matched at one junction end, which may reflect a read error. The chain has TRBV29-1 and TRBJ1-2; D unresolved. The CDR3 totals 14 residues. Germline values: CDR1 SQVTM, CDR2 ANQGSEA. The CDR3: CSVEEGSRGLPRDF. Here the CDR3 DNA reads TGCAGCGTTGAAGAGGGGAGCCGAGGGCTGCCGAGGGACTTC.

This clonotype was counted ten times or more. V and J are TRBV4-3 and TRBJ2-1; 11 positions agree with TRBD2. The CDR3 is 23 residues long. J was trimmed by 0 bases and V by 0 bases; bases with no gene match: 19. Germline V CDR1 and CDR2: LGHNA, YSLEER. CDR3 in DNA: TGCGCCAGCAGCCAAGATCGGGTTAAGGGGACTAGCGGAAGCCGGAGCTCCTACAATGAGCAGTTCTTC. Amino acid sequence: CASSQDRVKGTSGSRSSYNEQFF.

This clonotype was seen only a few times. CDR3 sequence: CASSPRSRGEGYTF. The CDR3, as DNA: TGCGCCAGCAGCCCGAGATCCAGGGGAGAAGGCTACACCTTC. This chain joins TRBV4-3 and TRBJ1-2, with a weak D call TRBD1 (6 bases). Germline CDR1 and CDR2: LGHNA and YSLEER. The V end lost 4 bases, the J end lost 8 bases, and 17 bases lay between the germline ends. The CDR3 length is 14 residues.

This clonotype was seen at least ten times. The chain employs TRBV28 and TRBJ2-1, with 9 bases fitting TRBD1. V was pared by 6 bases and J by 1 base, with 4 bases of the junction left unmatched. CDR1 MDHEN and CDR2 SYDVKM come from the germline V gene. The CDR3 runs to 15 residues. The CDR3 DNA follows: TGTGCCAGCAGATCCGGGACAGGGTCCTACAATGAGCAGTTCTTC. Protein product: CASRSGTGSYNEQFF.